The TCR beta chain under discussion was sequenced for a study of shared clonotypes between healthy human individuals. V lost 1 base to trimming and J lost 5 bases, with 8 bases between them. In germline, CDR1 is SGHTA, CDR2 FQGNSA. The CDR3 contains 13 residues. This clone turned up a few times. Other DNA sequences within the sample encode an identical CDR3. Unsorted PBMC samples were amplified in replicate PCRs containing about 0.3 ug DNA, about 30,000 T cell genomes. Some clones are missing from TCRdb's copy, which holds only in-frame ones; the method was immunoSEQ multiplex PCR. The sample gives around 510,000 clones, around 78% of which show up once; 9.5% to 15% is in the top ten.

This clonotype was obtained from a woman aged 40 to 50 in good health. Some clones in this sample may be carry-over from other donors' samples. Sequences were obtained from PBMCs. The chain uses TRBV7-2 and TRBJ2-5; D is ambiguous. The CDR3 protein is CASSLVGSETQYF. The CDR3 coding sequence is TGTGCCAGCAGCTTAGTAGGGTCCGAGACCCAGTACTTC.